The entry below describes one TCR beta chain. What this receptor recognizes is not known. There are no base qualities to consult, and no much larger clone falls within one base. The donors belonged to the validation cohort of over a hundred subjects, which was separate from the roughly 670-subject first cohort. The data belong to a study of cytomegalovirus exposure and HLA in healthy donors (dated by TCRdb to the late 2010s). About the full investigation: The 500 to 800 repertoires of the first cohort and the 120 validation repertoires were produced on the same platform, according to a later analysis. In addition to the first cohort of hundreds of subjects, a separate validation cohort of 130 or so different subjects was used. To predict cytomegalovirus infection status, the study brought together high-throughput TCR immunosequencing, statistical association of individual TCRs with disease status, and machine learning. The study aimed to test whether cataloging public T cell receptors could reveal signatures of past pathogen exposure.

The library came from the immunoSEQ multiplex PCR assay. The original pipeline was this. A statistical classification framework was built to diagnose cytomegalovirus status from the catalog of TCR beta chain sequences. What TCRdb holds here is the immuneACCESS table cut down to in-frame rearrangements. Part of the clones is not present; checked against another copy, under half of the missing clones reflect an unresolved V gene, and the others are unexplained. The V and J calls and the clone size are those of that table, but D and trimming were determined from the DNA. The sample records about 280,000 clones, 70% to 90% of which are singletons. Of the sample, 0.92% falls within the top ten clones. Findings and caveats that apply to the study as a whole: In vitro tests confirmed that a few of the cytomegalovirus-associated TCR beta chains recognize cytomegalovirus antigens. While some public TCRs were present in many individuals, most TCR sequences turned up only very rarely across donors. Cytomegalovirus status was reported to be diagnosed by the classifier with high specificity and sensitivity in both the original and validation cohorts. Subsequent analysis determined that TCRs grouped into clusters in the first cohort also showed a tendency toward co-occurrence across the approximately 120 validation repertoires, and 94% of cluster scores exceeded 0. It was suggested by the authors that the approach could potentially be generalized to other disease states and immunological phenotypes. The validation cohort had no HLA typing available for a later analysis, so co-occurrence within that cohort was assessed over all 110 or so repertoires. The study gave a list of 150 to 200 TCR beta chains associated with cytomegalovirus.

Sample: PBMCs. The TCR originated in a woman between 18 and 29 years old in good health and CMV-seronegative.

The nucleotide sequence reads TGCGCCAGCAGCCCCGAGGTTGGCGAGCAGTACTTC. This gives the protein CASSPEVGEQYF. The chain uses TRBV5-1 and TRBJ2-7; no D segment can be confidently identified. V sheds 4 bases and J sheds 6 bases, leaving 11 bases between their ends. Inclusive of the bounding cysteine and phenylalanine, the CDR3 is 12 residues long. Kept here is only the CDR3 DNA, which spans 36 bases and is read in frame from base 1. As encoded in the germline V gene, CDR1 is SGHRS while CDR2 is YFSETQ.